Below, 30 T cell receptor beta chains from the same sample are listed, as sequenced in a study of tissue T cells after allogeneic stem cell transplantation. Profiled with immunoSEQ multiplex PCR; TCRdb holds only in-frame clones, not every one. The sample contains 48,000 or so clones, 73% of which appear only once. The sequenced material came from sorted cells pooled from one or two spleens. These receptors were collected from a pool of C57BL/6 mice in good health.

As for this clone: The gene names given are mouse names. The CDR3 extends 1 residue past the end of the read, so its final part is completed from the germline J gene. The genes are TRBV2 and TRBJ1-5; D gene uncertain. The germline V gene encodes CDR1 LGHNA and CDR2 YSYQKL. V lost 0 bases, J lost 7 bases, and 7 bases lay in between. This CDR3 comprises 13 residues. CDR3 sequence reads: CASSQEPRQAPLF. The CDR3 DNA, read in part, is TGTGCCAGCAGCCAAGAACCCCGTCAGGCTCCGCTT.

About this clone: Germline and genes here are mouse. The CDR3 goes on 1 residue after the read ends, and that part is filled in from the germline J gene. The J gene is TRBJ1-1, the V gene TRBV15; D is ambiguous. The length of the CDR3 is 14 residues. CDR1 is SGHND and CDR2 is FRSKSL in the germline V gene. V gave up 5 bases and J gave up 0 bases, with 10 bases separating them. The CDR3 sequence: CASSRDIANTEVFF. The CDR3 bases that were read are TGTGCCAGCAGTCGCGACATTGCAAACACAGAAGTCTTC.

This clone was seen only once. The listed genes are named as in mouse. The CDR3 end is not reached by the read, which stops 1 residue before it; the germline J gene fills it in. V and J are TRBV2 and TRBJ2-5; 7 bases are a match to TRBD2. Trimming cost V 1 base and J 0 bases; bases outside gene matches: 1. CDR3 length equals 15 residues. Per the germline V gene, CDR1 is LGHNA and CDR2 is YSYQKL. This CDR3 reads CASSQGLGNQDTQYF. The part of the CDR3 DNA that was read is TGTGCCAGCAGCCAAGGACTGGGTAACCAAGACACCCAGTAC.

Comment on this clone: Each gene name is a mouse one. Read coverage stops 1 residue before the CDR3 terminus; the germline J gene supplies the remainder. J is TRBJ2-4 and V is TRBV2; D uncertain. The V gene lost 1 base and the J gene lost 3 bases, with 5 bases spanning the gap. CDR1 and CDR2 (germline): LGHNA, YSYQKL. This CDR3 spans 13 amino acids. Partial CDR3 DNA: TGTGCCAGCAGCCAAGTGGCACAAAACACCTTGTAC. It encodes CASSQVAQNTLY. The CDR3 reads in full as CASSQVAQNTLYF.

As for this clone: The gene names given are mouse names. Read data end 1 residue before the CDR3 end; the end is taken from the germline J gene. The gene calls are TRBV4 and TRBJ2-3; 10 positions agree with TRBD2. Germline V gene data show CDR1 as LGHDT and CDR2 as YNNKQL (reference sequence). Trimming at V came to 4 bases and at J to 0 bases, leaving 4 bases not matched to a gene. The CDR3 has 16 residues. The DNA read from the CDR3 is TGTGCCAGCAGCTTAGACTGGGGGGCTAGTGCAGAAACGCTGTAT. Its protein is CASSLDWGASAETLY. The entire CDR3 sequence reads CASSLDWGASAETLYF. Using reference TRBV4 and TRBJ2-3 for the parts outside the CDR3, the full variable domain is ETAVFQTPNYHVTQVGNEVSFNCKQTLGHDTMYWYKQDSKKLLKIMFSYNNKQLIVNETVPRRFSPQSSDKAHLNLRIKSVEPEDSAVYLCASSLDWGASAETLYFGSGTRLTVL.

On this clone itself: Gene names and germline match the mouse. The missing CDR3 end, 1 residue past where the read stops, is filled in from the germline J gene. The chain links TRBV13-2 to TRBJ2-7, with D maybe TRBD2 (5 bases). The ends were cut back, 0 bases at V and 0 bases at J, with 7 bases in the middle. CDR3 length: 14 amino acids. Germline CDR1 is NNHNN and CDR2 is SYGAGS (reference sequence). CDR3 sequence reads: CASGDAWGSYEQYF. CDR3 DNA, as far as it was read: TGTGCCAGCGGTGATGCTTGGGGCTCCTATGAACAGTAC.

Concerning this clone itself: The germline and genes are mouse ones. The CDR3 is cut off 1 residue early in the read; its end comes from the germline J gene. The rearrangement uses TRBV16 and TRBJ2-3; unclear D gene. The CDR3 is 13 residues long. The V and J ends lost 3 bases and 0 bases respectively, with 4 bases between them. Germline V gives CDR1 SGHSA, CDR2 FRNQAP. The CDR3 sequence: CASSLQSAETLYF. The sequenced part of the CDR3 DNA is TGTGCAAGCAGCTTGCAAAGTGCAGAAACGCTGTAT.

In regard to this clone: Any gene name here is a mouse gene name. Read sequence stops 1 residue before the CDR3 end, and the germline J gene provides the missing end. The J gene is TRBJ2-4, the V gene TRBV13-2, with 8 bases matching TRBD2. The CDR3 totals 15 residues. Per germline, CDR1 NNHNN and CDR2 SYGAGS (reference sequence). V dropped 5 bases and J dropped 0; count of bases not matched to a gene: 5. The covered CDR3 bases are TGTGCCAGCGGCTCTGGGGGGACTAGTCAAAACACCTTGTAC. Translated, it gives CASGSGGTSQNTLY. The entire CDR3 protein is CASGSGGTSQNTLYF.

As regards this clone: The listed genes are named as in mouse. The CDR3 end is not reached by the read, which stops 1 residue before it; the germline J gene fills it in. The chain employs TRBV31 and TRBJ2-3; possibly TRBD2 for D (5 bases). Germline lookup yields CDR1 GKSSPN and CDR2 SITVG. Between the trimmed V and J ends, which lost 0 bases and 2 bases, there was a span of 6 bases. The CDR3 contains 13 residues. Incomplete CDR3 DNA: TGTGCCTGGAGTCTTGGGGTTGCAGAAACGCTGTAT. Protein product: CAWSLGVAETLY. The CDR3 in its entirety is CAWSLGVAETLYF.

On this clone: These gene names are mouse names. The CDR3 end falls 1 residue outside the read, so it is completed with the germline J gene. The rearrangement uses TRBV16 and TRBJ1-1; possibly TRBD1 for D (6 bases). The CDR3 is 13 residues long. Between the trimmed V and J ends, which lost 0 bases and 5 bases, there was a span of 7 bases. Germline CDR1 and CDR2: SGHSA and FRNQAP. CDR3 DNA, as far as it was read: TGTGCAAGCAGCTTAGAGGGACAAACAGAAGTCTTC. Its translation: CASSLEGQTEVF. The whole CDR3 is CASSLEGQTEVFF. The entire variable domain, with the rest obtained from reference TRBV16 and TRBJ1-1, is as follows: NAGVIQTPRHKVTGKGQEATLWCEPISGHSAVFWYRQTIVQGLEFLTYFRNQAPIDDSGMPKERFSAQMPNQSHSTLKIQSTQPQDSAVYLCASSLEGQTEVFFGKGTRLTVV.

With respect to this clone: Any gene name here is a mouse gene name. The read is 1 residue too short to cover the CDR3 end, so that end is filled in from the germline J gene. This sequence joins TRBV5 and TRBJ1-4; 9 bases match TRBD1. Germline V gene lookup returns CDR1 LGHNA and CDR2 YNLKQL (reference sequence). The CDR3 loop spans 15 amino acids. Germline trimming cut 5 bases from V and 7 bases from J; bases unmatched to any gene: 8. CDR3 in amino acids: CASSYRDRDGERLFF. Partial CDR3 DNA: TGTGCCAGCAGCTACCGGGACAGGGACGGCGAAAGATTATTT.

As for this clone: The genes are named according to mouse. Read data end 1 residue before the CDR3 end; the end is taken from the germline J gene. V usage is TRBV31 and J usage is TRBJ2-2, with TRBD1 matching 8 bases. The CDR3 consists of 17 residues. From germline, CDR1 is GKSSPN and CDR2 SITVG. V lost 1 base to trimming and J lost 3 bases; unmatched junction nucleotides: 10. The CDR3 reads CAWSPSFSQGDTGQLYF. Incomplete CDR3 DNA: TGTGCCTGGAGTCCCTCCTTTTCACAGGGGGACACCGGGCAGCTCTAC.

Note on this clone: Gene names and germline refer to mouse. The sequenced fragment ends 1 residue before the CDR3 boundary, so the rest is inferred from the germline J gene. This chain joins TRBV5 and TRBJ2-5; 7 nucleotides agree with TRBD1. Trimming cost V 2 bases and J 5 bases; bases outside gene matches: 1. This CDR3 has 13 amino acids. Germline V CDR1 and CDR2: LGHNA, YNLKQL (reference sequence). CDR3 sequence reads: CASSQRQGDTQYF. CDR3 bases read: TGTGCCAGCAGCCAAAGACAGGGAGACACCCAGTAC.

In regard to this clone: Gene names are mouse gene names. The read gets to within 1 residue of the CDR3 end, and the germline J gene fills in the rest. This sequence joins TRBV5 and TRBJ1-3; D is ambiguous. This CDR3 has 15 amino acids. Germline CDR1 and CDR2: LGHNA and YNLKQL (reference sequence). The V end was cut by 0 bases, the J end by 0 bases, with 6 bases between. CDR3 in amino acids: CASSQDKISGNTLYF. CDR3 bases read: TGTGCCAGCAGCCAAGATAAGATTTCTGGAAATACGCTCTAT.

Turning to this clone: The gene names here belong to mouse. The sequenced fragment ends 1 residue before the CDR3 boundary, so the rest is inferred from the germline J gene. V and J are TRBV1 and TRBJ1-6; tentatively, D is TRBD1 (6 bases). TRBJ1-6 is identified as an open reading frame with a role that is uncertain. The CDR3 spans 15 residues. The V gene lost 2 bases and the J gene lost 4 bases, with 9 bases spanning the gap. Germline lookup yields CDR1 NSQYPW and CDR2 LRSPGD (reference sequence). The CDR3 DNA, read in part, is TGCACCTGCAGTGCAAGGGGGGTTTATAATTCGCCCCTCTAC. Translation gives CTCSARGVYNSPLY. The full CDR3 reads CTCSARGVYNSPLYF.

This clone is a singleton in its sample. Mouse gene names and germline throughout. Read data end 1 residue before the CDR3 end; the end is taken from the germline J gene. J is TRBJ2-1 and V is TRBV5; 9 positions match TRBD2. Germline-derived CDR1 and CDR2 are LGHNA and YNLKQL (reference sequence). There are 14 residues in the CDR3. The ends lost 0 bases at V and 7 bases at J; junction bases unmatched: 1. CDR3 in amino acids: CASSQDWGGAEQFF. CDR3 bases read: TGTGCCAGCAGCCAAGACTGGGGGGGGGCTGAGCAGTTC.

This clone has more than one count but fewer than ten. Mouse gene names apply. The missing CDR3 end, 1 residue past where the read stops, is filled in from the germline J gene. The chain has TRBV16 and TRBJ2-7; the D gene is possibly TRBD2 (6 bases). The ends were cut back, 0 bases at V and 7 bases at J, with 10 bases in the middle. CDR3 size: 13 residues. In germline, CDR1 is SGHSA, CDR2 FRNQAP. The sequenced part of the CDR3 DNA is TGTGCAAGCAGCTTAGATGGGGGAGGCGAACAGTAC. Its protein product is CASSLDGGGEQY. The whole CDR3 is CASSLDGGGEQYF.

Turning to this clone: These gene names are mouse names. The CDR3 end falls 1 residue outside the read, so it is completed with the germline J gene. The chain uses TRBV19 and TRBJ2-2; D not resolved. CDR1 is FNHDT, CDR2 SITEND, per germline (reference sequence). The CDR3 contains 13 residues. V was shortened by 3 bases and J by 1 base, with 4 bases between the two germline ends. The DNA read from the CDR3 is TGTGCCAGCAGTAAACAAAACACCGGGCAGCTCTAC. Amino acid sequence: CASSKQNTGQLY. The whole CDR3 sequence reads CASSKQNTGQLYF.

Regarding this clone: The gene names here belong to mouse. The read is 1 residue too short to cover the CDR3 end, so that end is filled in from the germline J gene. The chain combines TRBV3 with TRBJ1-3; D is perhaps TRBD1 (5 bases). The V and J ends lost 6 bases and 1 base respectively, with 7 bases between them. CDR1 and CDR2 from the germline V gene are SNHLY and FYNGKV (reference sequence). This CDR3 is built from 13 residues. The chain's CDR3 is CASSPGSGNTLYF. Incomplete CDR3 DNA: TGTGCCAGCAGTCCAGGGTCTGGAAATACGCTCTAT.

As concerns this clone: Each gene name is a mouse one. The read terminates 1 residue before the CDR3 end, so the remaining end is supplied by the germline J gene. The chain employs TRBV19 and TRBJ1-4, with D possibly TRBD1 on 5 matching bases. The CDR3 length is 14 residues. Germline V gene sequence: CDR1 FNHDT, CDR2 SITEND (reference sequence). Between the trimmed V and J ends, which lost 4 bases and 6 bases, there was a span of 13 bases. The CDR3 loop is CASSPAGKDERLFF. The sequenced part of the CDR3 DNA is TGTGCCAGCAGTCCCGCAGGGAAGGACGAAAGATTATTT.

Concerning this clone: Genes and germline come from the mouse. The read terminates 1 residue ahead of where the CDR3 ends, so the germline J gene completes it. This chain connects TRBV20 to TRBJ2-1; the D is unclear. Germline V gene lookup returns CDR1 GFQATS and CDR2 STVNSAI. This CDR3 has 13 residues. With 0 bases removed from V and 2 bases from J, the gap between germline ends came to 5 bases. The CDR3 bases that were read are TGTGGTGCTAGGGAGGGCTACTATGCTGAGCAGTTC. Translated: CGAREGYYAEQF. The complete CDR3 sequence is CGAREGYYAEQFF.

As for this clone: Any gene name here is a mouse gene name. The read is 1 residue too short to cover the CDR3 end, so that end is filled in from the germline J gene. This chain connects TRBV13-1 to TRBJ2-4; TRBD1 aligns across 7 bases. Trimming took 6 bases from V and 2 from J; bases not matched to a gene: 3. CDR3 length: 13 residues. Germline-derived CDR1 and CDR2 are NSHNY and SYGAGN. The CDR3 bases that were read are TGTGCCAGCAAGGGGACAGATCAAAACACCTTGTAC. Its translation is CASKGTDQNTLY. The entire CDR3 protein reads CASKGTDQNTLYF.

This clone was observed a few times. Gene names refer to mouse genes. The CDR3 extends 1 residue past the end of the read, so its final part is completed from the germline J gene. The sample contains more than one DNA sequence encoding this CDR3. The V gene is TRBV3, the J gene TRBJ2-1, with TRBD2 matching over 9 bases. J lost 4 bases, V lost 1 base, and 2 bases had no gene match. The CDR3 is 15 amino acids. Germline-derived CDR1 and CDR2 are SNHLY and FYNGKV (reference sequence). The CDR3 sequence: CASSLELGGYAEQFF. The DNA read from the CDR3 is TGTGCCAGCAGCTTAGAACTGGGGGGTTATGCTGAGCAGTTC.

Worth noting for this clone: Here the gene names and germline are mouse. The DNA ends 1 residue before the CDR3 does, and the rest of the CDR3 is filled in from the germline J gene. The chain has TRBV14 and TRBJ2-5; either TRBD1 or TRBD2 may supply D (5 bases each). This CDR3 contains 14 residues. V dropped 5 bases and J dropped 0 bases, with 10 bases sitting between them. The germline V gene has CDR1 SGHDT and CDR2 FRDEAV. The CDR3 region is CASRRDLNQDTQYF. Partial CDR3 DNA: TGTGCCAGCAGACGGGACCTTAACCAAGACACCCAGTAC.

Comment on this clone: All gene names here are mouse names. The observed sequence ends 1 residue before the CDR3 terminus, with the missing tail filled in from the germline J gene. The gene calls are TRBV3 and TRBJ1-6, with D tentatively TRBD1 (6 bases). TRBJ1-6 is marked as an open reading frame, function uncertain. Deletions cut 5 bases from V and 4 bases from J, with 9 bases between. Germline assignment: CDR1 SNHLY and CDR2 FYNGKV (reference sequence). This CDR3 has 14 amino acids. The CDR3 bases that were read are TGTGCCAGCAGCCCGGGACAATATAATTCGCCCCTCTAC. It translates to CASSPGQYNSPLY. The whole CDR3 reads CASSPGQYNSPLYF.

Regarding this clone: The listed genes are named as in mouse. Read coverage stops 1 residue before the CDR3 terminus; the germline J gene supplies the remainder. The V call is TRBV12-1, the J call TRBJ1-3; unclear D gene. CDR1 is SGHSN and CDR2 is HYEKVE in the germline V gene. Trimming stripped 4 bases from V and 4 bases from J, with 13 bases between. The CDR3 has 14 amino acids. This chain's CDR3 is CASSPGKPGNTLYF. Incomplete CDR3 DNA: TGTGCCAGCTCGCCCGGGAAACCGGGAAATACGCTCTAT. Full variable domain (remainder filled in from reference TRBV12-1 and TRBJ1-3): DSGVVQSPRHIIKEKGGRSVLTCIPISGHSNVVWYQQTLGKELKFLIQHYEKVERDKGFLPSRFSVQQFDDYHSEMNMSALELEDSAMYFCASSPGKPGNTLYFGEGSRLIVV.

As regards this clone: Gene and germline names: mouse. Read coverage stops 1 residue before the CDR3 terminus; the germline J gene supplies the remainder. The chain couples TRBV13-2 to TRBJ2-3; a weak D match, TRBD1 (6 bases). Trimming pared 0 bases from V and 4 bases from J, leaving 9 bases between. Germline V gene lookup returns CDR1 NNHNN and CDR2 SYGAGS (reference sequence). The CDR3 loop spans 14 amino acids. The sequenced part of the CDR3 DNA is TGTGCCAGCGGTGATGCCCAGGGGTCAGAAACGCTGTAT. Translation: CASGDAQGSETLY. The full CDR3 protein is CASGDAQGSETLYF.

Points on this clone: These gene names are mouse names. The DNA ends 1 residue before the CDR3 does, and the rest of the CDR3 is filled in from the germline J gene. The rearrangement uses TRBV20 and TRBJ2-4; 12 bases map to TRBD2. Germline CDR1 is GFQATS and CDR2 is STVNSAI. With 6 bases clipped from V and 0 bases from J, the junction kept 4 bases outside the gene matches. This CDR3 has 15 residues. The chain's CDR3 is CGAGLGGNSQNTLYF. The DNA read from the CDR3 is TGTGGTGCAGGACTGGGGGGGAATAGTCAAAACACCTTGTAC.

This clone was detected a few times. The gene symbols are mouse symbols. The CDR3 extends 1 residue past the end of the read, so its final part is completed from the germline J gene. The J gene is TRBJ2-7, the V gene TRBV31; TRBD2 aligns across 11 bases. The CDR3 contains 14 residues. CDR1 is GKSSPN, CDR2 SITVG, per germline. The V segment lost 0 bases and the J segment 6 bases; nucleotides outside the gene matches: 4. The sequenced CDR3 bases are TGTGCCTGGAGTCTAAGACTGGGGGGGAGTGAACAGTAC. Translation gives CAWSLRLGGSEQY. The CDR3 as a whole reads CAWSLRLGGSEQYF. Based on the CDR3 plus reference TRBV31 and TRBJ2-7, the full variable domain is AQTIHQWPVAEIKAVGSPLSLGCTIKGKSSPNLYWYWQATGGTLQQLFYSITVGQVESVVQLNLSASRPKDDQFILSTEKLLLSHSGFYLCAWSLRLGGSEQYFGPGTRLTVL.

Note on this clone: The gene symbols are mouse symbols. The CDR3 extends 1 residue past the end of the read, so its final part is completed from the germline J gene. The chain carries TRBV20 and TRBJ2-1, with a weak D call TRBD1 (5 bases). V lost 0 bases and J 6 bases, leaving 6 bases between the germline ends. CDR3 length equals 12 residues. Germline V gene lookup returns CDR1 GFQATS and CDR2 STVNSAI. CDR3 bases read: TGTGGTGCTAGGGAAGGGGTTGCTGAGCAGTTC. Translated: CGAREGVAEQF. The CDR3 as a whole reads CGAREGVAEQFF.